These 9 T cell receptor beta chains came from one sample sequenced in a study of CD8 T cells in ankylosing spondylitis. Whole-study results and caveats: Ankylosing spondylitis blood appeared to carry a characteristic TCR beta motif of eight or nine highly homologous variants.

Their target antigens are unknown. MiXCR was run by TCRdb on the 5' RACE reads, yielding one entry per CDR3 protein. The sample includes around 540,000 distinct CDR3 sequences, 10% to 15% of them seen just once. The sequencing sample was made of blood, either unsorted or a sorted T cell fraction (not recorded which). Every receptor here comes from a male donor with ankylosing spondylitis.

This chain uses TRBV2 with TRBJ2-2; D unclear. The CDR3 extends over 15 amino acids. The germline gives CDR1 SNHLY, CDR2 FYNNEI. Deletions cut 4 bases from V and 1 base from J, with 10 bases between. Written as DNA, the CDR3 is TGTGCCAGCAGTGTTTACGGTGAGAACACCGGGGAGCTGTTTTTT. Residues: CASSVYGENTGELFF.

This clonotype was detected ten times or more. The chain is built from TRBV4-1 and TRBJ2-5; D gene ambiguous. Trimming cost V 3 bases and J 5 bases, with 7 bases left between them. The germline V gene has CDR1 MGHRA and CDR2 YSYEKL. This CDR3 spans 12 amino acids. CDR3: CASSHVRETQYF. The DNA for the CDR3 is TGCGCCAGCAGCCATGTTAGGGAGACCCAGTACTTC.

The chain is built from TRBV7-9 and TRBJ2-3, with 7 bases that match TRBD2. CDR3 length equals 16 residues. J gave up 2 bases and V 8 bases, and 13 bases lay outside the gene matches. Germline CDR1 and CDR2: SEHNR and FQNEAQ (reference sequence). The CDR3 protein is CASEGGPMENTDTQYF. In nucleotides, the CDR3 is TGTGCCAGCGAGGGAGGGCCCATGGAGAACACAGATACGCAGTATTTT.

This clonotype has only a few counts. CDR3 nucleotides: TGCAGTGCTAGGGGGGACAGGGGAGGCAATCAGCCCCAGCATTTT. Translating gives CSARGDRGGNQPQHF. The V gene is TRBV20-1, the J gene TRBJ1-5; 10 nucleotides align to TRBD1. CDR1 DFQATT and CDR2 SNEGSKA come from the germline V gene (reference sequence). There are 15 residues in the CDR3. After removal of 3 bases from V and 2 bases from J, the junction contained 4 bases not matched to a gene.

The rearrangement joins TRBV20-1 to TRBJ2-3; perhaps TRBD2 as D (6 bases). Per the germline V gene, CDR1 is DFQATT and CDR2 is SNEGSKA (reference sequence). Trimming shortened V by 6 bases and J by 2 bases, and 15 bases separated the two germline ends. The CDR3 consists of 14 residues. The CDR3 protein is CSAPGTLYTDTQYF. The CDR3, as DNA: TGCAGTGCCCCTGGGACTTTATACACAGATACGCAGTATTTT.

This clonotype was seen a few times. This rearrangement joins TRBV7-2 to TRBJ1-5; a possible D gene is TRBD1 (5 bases). The ends were cut back, 1 base at V and 7 bases at J, with 14 bases in the middle. CDR3 length: 15 residues. Germline assignment: CDR1 SGHTA and CDR2 FQGNSA. The CDR3 nucleotides are TGTGCCAGCAGCTTAGGGGCAGGGATGGCCCAGCCCCAGCATTTT. Its protein is CASSLGAGMAQPQHF.

J is TRBJ2-1 and V is TRBV29-1; 7 bases are a match to TRBD2. This CDR3 is built from 12 residues. Germline V gene sequence: CDR1 SQVTM, CDR2 ANQGSEA. V gave up 4 bases and J gave up 5 bases; unmatched junction bases: 2. The CDR3 loop is CSVAAGHNEQFF. The CDR3 nucleotides are TGCAGCGTTGCAGCGGGACACAATGAGCAGTTCTTC.

This clonotype was counted at least ten times. The chain combines TRBV5-1 with TRBJ1-1; D unclear. The CDR3 contains 12 residues. Trimming cost V 2 bases and J 7 bases, with 9 bases left between them. Per germline, CDR1 SGHRS and CDR2 YFSETQ. CDR3 sequence reads: CASSLGPGEAFF. CDR3 coding DNA: TGCGCCAGCAGCTTAGGGCCAGGTGAAGCTTTCTTT.

This clonotype has a handful of counts. The chain has TRBV2 and TRBJ2-2; TRBD1 matches at 8 bases. Germline V gene sequence: CDR1 SNHLY, CDR2 FYNNEI. V shed 9 bases, J shed 2 bases, and the junction held 5 bases outside the gene matches. The CDR3 extends over 14 amino acids. CDR3 sequence: CARRQGPNTGELFF. The CDR3 region has the DNA TGTGCCAGACGACAGGGGCCTAACACCGGGGAGCTGTTTTTT.